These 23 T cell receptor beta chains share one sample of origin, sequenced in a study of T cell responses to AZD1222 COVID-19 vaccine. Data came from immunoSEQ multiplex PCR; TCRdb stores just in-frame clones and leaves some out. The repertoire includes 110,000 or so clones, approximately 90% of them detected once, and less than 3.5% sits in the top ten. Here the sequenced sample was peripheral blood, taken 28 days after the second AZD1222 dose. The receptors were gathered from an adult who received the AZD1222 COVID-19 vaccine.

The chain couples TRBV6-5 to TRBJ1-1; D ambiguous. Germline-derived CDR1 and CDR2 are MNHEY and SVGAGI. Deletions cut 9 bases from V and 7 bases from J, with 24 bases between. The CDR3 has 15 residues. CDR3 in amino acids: CASLIGVLAFSEAFF. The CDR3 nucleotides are TGTGCCAGTCTTATTGGGGTCCTGGCATTTAGTGAAGCTTTCTTT.

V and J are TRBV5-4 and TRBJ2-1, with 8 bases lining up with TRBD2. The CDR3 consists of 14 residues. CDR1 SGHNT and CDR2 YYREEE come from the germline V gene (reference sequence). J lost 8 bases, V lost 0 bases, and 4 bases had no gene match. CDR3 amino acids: CASSLVLAGDEQFF. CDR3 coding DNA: TGTGCCAGCAGCTTGGTTCTAGCGGGTGATGAGCAGTTCTTC.

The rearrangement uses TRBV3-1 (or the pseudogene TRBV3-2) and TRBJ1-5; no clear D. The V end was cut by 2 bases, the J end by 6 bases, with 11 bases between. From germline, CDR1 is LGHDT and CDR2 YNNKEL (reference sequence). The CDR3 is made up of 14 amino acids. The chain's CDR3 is CASSQRAGSQPQHF. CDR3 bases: TGTGCCAGCAGCCAAAGGGCGGGTAGTCAGCCCCAGCATTTT.

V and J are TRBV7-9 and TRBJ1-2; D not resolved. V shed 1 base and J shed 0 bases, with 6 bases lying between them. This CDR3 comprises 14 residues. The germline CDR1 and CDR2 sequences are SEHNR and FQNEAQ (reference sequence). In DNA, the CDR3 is TGTGCCAGCAGCTTAGGGCGGACTAACTATGGCTACACCTTC. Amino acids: CASSLGRTNYGYTF.

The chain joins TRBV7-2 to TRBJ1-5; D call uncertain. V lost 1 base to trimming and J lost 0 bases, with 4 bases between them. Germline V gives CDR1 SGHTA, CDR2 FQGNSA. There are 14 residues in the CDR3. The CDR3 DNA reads TGTGCCAGCAGCTTAGTGGATAGCAATCAGCCCCAGCATTTT. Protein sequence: CASSLVDSNQPQHF.

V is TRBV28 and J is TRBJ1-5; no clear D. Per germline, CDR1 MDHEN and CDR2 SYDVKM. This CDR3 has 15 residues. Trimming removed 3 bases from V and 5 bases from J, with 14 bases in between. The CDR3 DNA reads TGTGCCAGCAGTTTGAGTACAGCCTTGCATCAGCCCCAGCATTTT. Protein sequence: CASSLSTALHQPQHF.

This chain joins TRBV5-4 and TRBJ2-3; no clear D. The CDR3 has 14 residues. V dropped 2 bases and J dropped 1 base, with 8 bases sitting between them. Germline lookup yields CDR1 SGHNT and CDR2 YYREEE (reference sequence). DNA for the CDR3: TGTGCCAGCAGCTTAGGACGAGGCACAGATACGCAGTATTTT. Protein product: CASSLGRGTDTQYF. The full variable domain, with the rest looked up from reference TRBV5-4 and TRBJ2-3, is ETGVTQSPTHLIKTRGQQVTLRCSSQSGHNTVSWYQQALGQGPQFIFQYYREEENGRGNFPPRFSGLQFPNYSSELNVNALELDDSALYLCASSLGRGTDTQYFGPGTRLTVL.

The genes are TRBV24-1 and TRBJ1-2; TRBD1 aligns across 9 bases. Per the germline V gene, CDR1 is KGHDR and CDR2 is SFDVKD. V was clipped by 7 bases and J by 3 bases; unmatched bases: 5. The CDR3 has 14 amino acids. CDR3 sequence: CATRETGGDYGYTF. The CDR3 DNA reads TGTGCCACCAGGGAGACAGGGGGTGACTATGGCTACACCTTC.

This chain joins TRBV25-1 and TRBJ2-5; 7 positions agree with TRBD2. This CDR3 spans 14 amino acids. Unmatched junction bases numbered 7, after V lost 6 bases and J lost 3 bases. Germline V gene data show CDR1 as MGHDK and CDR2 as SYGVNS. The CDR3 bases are TGTGCCAGCAGCCGTCCCAGCGGGGAAGAGACCCAGTACTTC. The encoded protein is CASSRPSGEETQYF.

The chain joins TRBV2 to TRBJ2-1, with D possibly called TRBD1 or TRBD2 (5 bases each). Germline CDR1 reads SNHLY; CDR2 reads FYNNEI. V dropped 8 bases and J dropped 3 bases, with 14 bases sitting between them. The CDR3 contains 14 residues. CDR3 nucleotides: TGTGCCAGCGTTCGGGACGGGAACTACAATGAGCAGTTCTTC. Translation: CASVRDGNYNEQFF. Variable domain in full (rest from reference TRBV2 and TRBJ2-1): EPEVTQTPSHQVTQMGQEVILRCVPISNHLYFYWYRQILGQKVEFLVSFYNNEISEKSEIFDDQFSVERPDGSNFTLKIRSTKLEDSAMYFCASVRDGNYNEQFFGPGTRLTVL.

CDR3 amino acids: CASSRDSEKLFF. In DNA form, the CDR3 reads TGTGCCAGCAGTCGGGACAGCGAAAAACTGTTTTTT. This rearrangement joins TRBV6-5 to TRBJ1-4; 7 bases line up with TRBD1. This CDR3 spans 12 amino acids. Losses at the gene ends were 5 bases for V and 8 bases for J; bases not matched to a gene: 2. Germline V gives CDR1 MNHEY, CDR2 SVGAGI.

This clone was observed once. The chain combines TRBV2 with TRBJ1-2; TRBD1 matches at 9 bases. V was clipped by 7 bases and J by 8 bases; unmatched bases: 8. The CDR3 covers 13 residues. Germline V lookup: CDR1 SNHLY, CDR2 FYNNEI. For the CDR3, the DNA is TGTGCCAGCATGTCGTTGGGACAGGGCGGCTACACCTTC. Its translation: CASMSLGQGGYTF.

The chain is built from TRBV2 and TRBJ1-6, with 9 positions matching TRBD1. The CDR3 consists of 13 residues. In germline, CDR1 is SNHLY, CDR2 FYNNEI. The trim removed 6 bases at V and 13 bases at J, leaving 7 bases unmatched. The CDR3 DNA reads TGTGCCAGCAGGGACAGGGGCTCCTCTCCCCTCCACTTT. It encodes CASRDRGSSPLHF.

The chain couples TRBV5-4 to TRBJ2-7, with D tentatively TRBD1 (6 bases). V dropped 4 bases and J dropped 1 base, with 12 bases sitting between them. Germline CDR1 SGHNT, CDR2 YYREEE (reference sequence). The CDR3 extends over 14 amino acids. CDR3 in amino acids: CASSHRDTSYEQYF. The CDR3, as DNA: TGTGCCAGCAGCCACCGGGACACTTCCTACGAGCAGTACTTC.

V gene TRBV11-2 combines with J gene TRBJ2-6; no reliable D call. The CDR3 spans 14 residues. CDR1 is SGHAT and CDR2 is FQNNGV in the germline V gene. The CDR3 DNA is TGTGCAGTTCCCGGCCAGTGGGGGGCCAACGTCCTGACTTTC. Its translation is CAVPGQWGANVLTF.

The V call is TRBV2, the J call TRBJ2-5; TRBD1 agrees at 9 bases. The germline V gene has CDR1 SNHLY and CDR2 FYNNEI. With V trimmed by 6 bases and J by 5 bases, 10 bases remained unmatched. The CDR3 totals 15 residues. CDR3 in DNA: TGTGCCAGCAGCGCTATTGACAGGGGGAGGGAGACCCAGTACTTC. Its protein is CASSAIDRGRETQYF.

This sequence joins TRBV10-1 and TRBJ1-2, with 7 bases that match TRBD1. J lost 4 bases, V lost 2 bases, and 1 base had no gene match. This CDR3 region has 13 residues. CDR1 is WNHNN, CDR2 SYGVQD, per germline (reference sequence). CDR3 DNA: TGCGCCAGCAGTGAGGACAGGGTCTATGGCTACACCTTC. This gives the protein CASSEDRVYGYTF.

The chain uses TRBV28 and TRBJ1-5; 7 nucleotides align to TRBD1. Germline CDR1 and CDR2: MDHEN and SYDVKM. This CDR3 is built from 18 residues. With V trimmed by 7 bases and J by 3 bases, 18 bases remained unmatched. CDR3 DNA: TGTGCCAGCACCCCAATCCCCCGGGACAGTAAGTTCAATCAGCCCCAGCATTTT. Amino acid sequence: CASTPIPRDSKFNQPQHF.

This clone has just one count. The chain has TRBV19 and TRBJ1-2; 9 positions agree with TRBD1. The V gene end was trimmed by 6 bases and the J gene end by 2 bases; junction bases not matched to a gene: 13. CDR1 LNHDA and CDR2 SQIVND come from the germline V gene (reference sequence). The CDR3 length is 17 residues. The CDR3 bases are TGTGCCAGTAGCTATAAATTACAGGGGGCCTGGAACTATGGCTACACCTTC. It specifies CASSYKLQGAWNYGYTF. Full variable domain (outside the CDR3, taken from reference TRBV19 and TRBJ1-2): DGGITQSPKYLFRKEGQNVTLSCEQNLNHDAMYWYRQDPGQGLRLIYYSQIVNDFQKGDIAEGYSVSREKKESFPLTVTSAQKNPTAFYLCASSYKLQGAWNYGYTFGSGTRLTVV.

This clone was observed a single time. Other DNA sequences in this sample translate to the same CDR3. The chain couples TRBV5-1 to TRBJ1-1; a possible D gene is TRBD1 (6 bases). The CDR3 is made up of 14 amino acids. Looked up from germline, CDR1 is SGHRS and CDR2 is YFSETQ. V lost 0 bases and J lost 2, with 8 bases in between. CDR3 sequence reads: CASSLGQANTEAFF. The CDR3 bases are TGCGCCAGCAGCTTGGGACAGGCCAACACTGAAGCTTTCTTT. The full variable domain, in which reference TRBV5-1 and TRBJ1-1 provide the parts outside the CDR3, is KAGVTQTPRYLIKTRGQQVTLSCSPISGHRSVSWYQQTPGQGLQFLFEYFSETQRNKGNFPGRFSGRQFSNSRSEMNVSTLELGDSALYLCASSLGQANTEAFFGQGTRLTVV.

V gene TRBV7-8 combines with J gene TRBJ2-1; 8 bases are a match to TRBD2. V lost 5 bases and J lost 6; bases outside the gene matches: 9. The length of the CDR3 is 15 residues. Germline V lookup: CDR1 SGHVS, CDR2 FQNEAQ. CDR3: CASSPGGGRRNEQFF. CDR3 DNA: TGTGCCAGCAGCCCGGGAGGGGGGCGGCGCAATGAGCAGTTCTTC.

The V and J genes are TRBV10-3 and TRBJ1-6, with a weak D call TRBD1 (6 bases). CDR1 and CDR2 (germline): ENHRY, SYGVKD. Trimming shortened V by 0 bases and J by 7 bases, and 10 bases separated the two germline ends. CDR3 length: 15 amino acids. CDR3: CAISESDSPNSPLHF. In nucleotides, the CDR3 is TGTGCCATCAGTGAGTCGGACAGCCCCAATTCACCCCTCCACTTT.

The CDR3 spells CASKGQNTEAFF. CDR3 DNA sequence: TGCGCCAGCAAGGGACAGAACACTGAAGCTTTCTTT. The rearrangement uses TRBV10-2 and TRBJ1-1; possible D gene TRBD1, 6 bases. Trimming pared 7 bases from V and 1 base from J, leaving 7 bases between. Germline V gene data show CDR1 as WSHSY and CDR2 as SAAADI. CDR3 length: 12 residues.